Shown below are 20 T cell receptor beta chains from a single sample sequenced in a study of early T cells in non-severe SARS-CoV-2 infection. TCRdb reprocessed the 5' RACE reads with MiXCR, giving one entry per CDR3 protein. The table records about 77,000 distinct CDR3 sequences, approximately 9.1% of them present only once. Sequences were obtained from whole blood. These receptors were taken from an adult who was a healthcare worker with PCR-confirmed SARS-CoV-2 infection or an uninfected control (not recorded which).

In this sample, this clonotype turned up many times. The chain carries TRBV12-3 or TRBV12-4 and TRBJ1-5; the D is unclear. V was cut by 0 bases and J by 6 bases, with 9 bases left in between. The CDR3 spans 14 residues. The CDR3 bases are TGTGCCAGCAGTTTAGCCACGGGATTTCAGCCCCAGCATTTT. Amino acids: CASSLATGFQPQHF.

In this sample, this clonotype turned up many times. The rearrangement uses TRBV7-2 and TRBJ2-1; unclear D gene. Deletions cut 5 bases from V and 8 bases from J, with 13 bases between. CDR3 size: 13 residues. Germline loops: CDR1 SGHTA, CDR2 FQGNSA. The CDR3 nucleotides read TGTGCCAGCAGCGAAACCATAGTCCATGAGCAGTTCTTC. The encoded protein is CASSETIVHEQFF.

The chain links TRBV7-9 to TRBJ1-1; the D gene is possibly TRBD1 (5 bases). Germline-derived CDR1 and CDR2 are SEHNR and FQNEAQ (reference sequence). V shed 1 base and J shed 7 bases, with 7 bases lying between them. The CDR3 is 12 amino acids. As DNA, the CDR3 is TGTGCCAGCAGCTTAGAGGGGATTGAAGCTTTCTTT. It codes for CASSLEGIEAFF.

This clonotype was observed a handful of times. This sequence joins TRBV28 and TRBJ2-3; TRBD2 matches at 7 bases. CDR3 length: 15 residues. The V gene's germline CDR1 is MDHEN and CDR2 SYDVKM. The V gene end was trimmed by 7 bases and the J gene end by 0 bases; junction bases not matched to a gene: 7. CDR3 coding DNA: TGTGCCAGCATTGGGACTACCTATAGCACAGATACGCAGTATTTT. This translates into CASIGTTYSTDTQYF. Combining the CDR3 with reference TRBV28 and TRBJ2-3 gives the whole variable domain DVKVTQSSRYLVKRTGEKVFLECVQDMDHENMFWYRQDPGLGLRLIYFSYDVKMKEKGDIPEGYSVSREKKERFSLILESASTNQTSMYLCASIGTTYSTDTQYFGPGTRLTVL.

This clonotype showed up many times. V usage is TRBV14 and J usage is TRBJ2-1; tentatively, D is TRBD1 or TRBD2 (5 bases each). Germline values: CDR1 SGHDN, CDR2 FVKESK. The CDR3 is made up of 18 amino acids. Between the trimmed V and J ends, which lost 2 bases and 0 bases, there was a span of 17 bases. In DNA form, the CDR3 reads TGTGCCAGCAGCCAACGGGGCACCTCACGCTCCTCCTACAATGAGCAGTTCTTC. This translates into CASSQRGTSRSSYNEQFF.

The chain employs TRBV5-1 and TRBJ2-7; 8 bases agree with TRBD2. Germline CDR1 and CDR2: SGHRS and YFSETQ. The CDR3 totals 15 residues. J lost 5 bases, V lost 0 bases, and 7 bases had no gene match. The CDR3 DNA follows: TGCGCCAGCAGCTTGGTTAGGACTAGCTCTAACGAGCAGTACTTC. Amino acid sequence: CASSLVRTSSNEQYF.

In this sample, this clonotype turned up a few times. J is TRBJ2-4 and V is TRBV6-1; perhaps TRBD2 as D (6 bases). V lost 7 bases and J lost 0, with 31 bases in between. There are 21 residues in the CDR3. Germline CDR1 reads MNHNS; CDR2 reads SASEGT. This CDR3 is CASTELGVTGSRSIAKNIQYF. As DNA, the CDR3 is TGTGCCAGCACCGAACTGGGAGTGACCGGGAGTCGGTCAATAGCCAAAAACATTCAGTACTTC.

This clonotype appeared many times. This CDR3 is CASSMDSRGEQFF. The CDR3 DNA reads TGTGCCAGCAGCATGGATTCGCGGGGGGAGCAGTTCTTC. The genes are TRBV27 and TRBJ2-1, with 7 bases that match TRBD2. The CDR3 has 13 amino acids. After removal of 6 bases from V and 10 bases from J, the junction contained 9 bases not matched to a gene. CDR1 and CDR2 (germline): MNHEY, SMNVEV (reference sequence).

In its sample, this clonotype was seen a few times. J is TRBJ2-1 and V is TRBV27, with no clear D. Between the trimmed V and J ends, which lost 2 bases and 0 bases, there was a span of 8 bases. Germline values: CDR1 MNHEY, CDR2 SMNVEV (reference sequence). The length of the CDR3 is 15 residues. The CDR3 region is CASSLRRSSYNEQFF. DNA for the CDR3: TGTGCCAGCAGTTTACGCAGAAGCTCCTACAATGAGCAGTTCTTC.

The sample holds many counts of this clonotype. A junction end diverges from the germline sequence, so it may reflect a read error. Here the CDR3 reads CASRDSNKKLFF. CDR3 DNA: TGTGCCAGCCGGGACAGTAATAAAAAACTGTTTTTT. The V call is TRBV10-3, the J call TRBJ1-4, with 7 bases lining up with TRBD1. The CDR3 runs 12 residues. Looked up from germline, CDR1 is ENHRY and CDR2 is SYGVKD.

This clonotype was counted a few times. CDR3 sequence: CASSMENTEAFF. Written as DNA, the CDR3 is TGTGCCAGCAGCATGGAAAACACTGAAGCTTTCTTT. The V gene is TRBV7-9, the J gene TRBJ1-1; the D is unclear. V was trimmed by 5 bases and J by 2 bases, leaving 6 bases between them. This CDR3 is 12 amino acids long. Germline V lookup: CDR1 SEHNR, CDR2 FQNEAQ (reference sequence). Drawing the rest from reference TRBV7-9 and TRBJ1-1, the complete variable domain is DTGVSQNPRHKITKRGQNVTFRCDPISEHNRLYWYRQTLGQGPEFLTYFQNEAQLEKSRLLSDRFSAERPKGSFSTLEIQRTEQGDSAMYLCASSMENTEAFFGQGTRLTVV.

This clonotype was recorded at least ten times. CDR3 in DNA: TGTGCCAGCAGTTTAGCGGGGCAGCGGGTTTACGAGCAGTACTTC. Translated, it gives CASSLAGQRVYEQYF. V is TRBV27 and J is TRBJ2-7; possibly TRBD2 for D (6 bases). Germline V gives CDR1 MNHEY, CDR2 SMNVEV (reference sequence). The CDR3 loop spans 15 amino acids. Trimming took 2 bases from V and 4 from J, leaving 15 bases between them.

V is TRBV2 and J is TRBJ1-1; 8 bases line up with TRBD1. CDR1 and CDR2 (germline): SNHLY, FYNNEI. The J segment lost 4 bases and the V segment lost 9 bases, leaving 10 bases of the junction unmatched. This CDR3 contains 14 residues. In DNA, the CDR3 is TGTGCCAGTGTGACAGGGGATTGGAGCACTGAAGCTTTCTTT. Amino acid sequence: CASVTGDWSTEAFF.

The sample holds many counts of this clonotype. The chain has TRBV7-9 and TRBJ2-5; 11 bases agree with TRBD2. The germline gives CDR1 SEHNR, CDR2 FQNEAQ (reference sequence). V gave up 5 bases and J gave up 3 bases; unmatched junction bases: 8. CDR3 length equals 16 residues. CDR3 region: CASSPRGLADKETQYF. In DNA, the CDR3 is TGTGCCAGCAGCCCAAGGGGACTAGCGGATAAAGAGACCCAGTACTTC.

This clonotype was seen a few times. V is TRBV19 and J is TRBJ2-7, with D possibly being TRBD1 or TRBD2 (5 bases each). The V and J ends lost 1 base and 0 bases respectively, with 13 bases between them. The germline gives CDR1 LNHDA, CDR2 SQIVND (reference sequence). This CDR3 has 16 amino acids. DNA of the CDR3: TGTGCCAGTAGTATAGGGGGCGGCGGGCGCTCCTACGAGCAGTACTTC. Amino acids: CASSIGGGGRSYEQYF. The full variable domain, rest sourced from reference TRBV19 and TRBJ2-7, is DGGITQSPKYLFRKEGQNVTLSCEQNLNHDAMYWYRQDPGQGLRLIYYSQIVNDFQKGDIAEGYSVSREKKESFPLTVTSAQKNPTAFYLCASSIGGGGRSYEQYFGPGTRLTVT.

J is TRBJ2-3 and V is TRBV7-2; D gene unclear. CDR1 and CDR2 (germline): SGHTA, FQGNSA. With 5 bases removed from V and 5 bases from J, the gap between germline ends came to 8 bases. The CDR3 covers 12 residues. The DNA of the CDR3 is TGTGCCAGCAGCCGGTCCGGAGATACGCAGTATTTT. Translated, it gives CASSRSGDTQYF.

Regarding this clonotype: A clone one base away is much larger, so this may be a read error. This rearrangement joins TRBV6-5 to TRBJ2-7; no clear D gene. This CDR3 comprises 13 residues. Per the germline V gene, CDR1 is MNHEY and CDR2 is SVGAGI. The CDR3 nucleotides read TGTGTCAGCAGCGACACCTGGTCGGGCGAGCAGTACTTC. Translating it yields CVSSDTWSGEQYF.

J is TRBJ2-5 and V is TRBV12-3 or TRBV12-4, with TRBD2 identical over 12 bases. Losses at the gene ends were 6 bases for V and 1 base for J; bases not matched to a gene: 3. The CDR3 totals 15 residues. The DNA of the CDR3 is TGTGCCAGCAGCCGACTAGCGGGAGTCCAAGAGACCCAGTACTTC. Amino acid sequence: CASSRLAGVQETQYF.

This clonotype showed up many times. The rearrangement links TRBV29-1 to TRBJ2-7; D gene uncertain. Per the germline V gene, CDR1 is SQVTM and CDR2 is ANQGSEA. Trimming took 6 bases from V and 1 from J, leaving 10 bases between them. This CDR3 has 12 amino acids. Here the CDR3 DNA reads TGCAGCGTAATAAGAGGTTCCTACGAGCAGTACTTC. Residues: CSVIRGSYEQYF.

The chain couples TRBV7-9 to TRBJ2-2; D not resolved. Per the germline V gene, CDR1 is SEHNR and CDR2 is FQNEAQ (reference sequence). The CDR3 is made up of 13 amino acids. The V and J ends lost 7 bases and 3 bases respectively, with 9 bases between them. DNA of the CDR3: TGTGCCAGCAATCAGGCGGACACCGGGGAGCTGTTTTTT. Amino acids: CASNQADTGELFF.